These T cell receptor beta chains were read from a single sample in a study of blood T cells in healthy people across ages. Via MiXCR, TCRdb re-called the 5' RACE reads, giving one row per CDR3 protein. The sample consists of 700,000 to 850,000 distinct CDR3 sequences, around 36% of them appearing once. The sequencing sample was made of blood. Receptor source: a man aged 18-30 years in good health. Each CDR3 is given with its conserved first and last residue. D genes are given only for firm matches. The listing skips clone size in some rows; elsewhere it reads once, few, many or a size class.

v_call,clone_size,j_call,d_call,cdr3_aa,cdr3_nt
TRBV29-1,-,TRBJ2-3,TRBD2,CSVEGSLAGDSTDTQYF,TGCAGCGTTGAAGGCAGCCTAGCGGGGGATAGCACAGATACGCAGTATTTT
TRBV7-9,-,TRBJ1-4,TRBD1,CASSSGTGPYNEKLFF,TGTGCCAGCAGCTCCGGGACAGGGCCCTATAATGAAAAACTGTTTTTT
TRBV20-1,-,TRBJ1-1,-,CSARDREGREMNTEAFF,TGCAGTGCTAGAGATCGGGAGGGGAGGGAGATGAACACTGAAGCTTTCTTT
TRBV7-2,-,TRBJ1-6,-,CASSKDNSPLHF,TGTGCCAGCAGCAAAGATAATTCACCCCTCCACTTT
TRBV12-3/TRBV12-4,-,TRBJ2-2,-,CASTLNLGAGELFF,TGTGCCAGCACCCTCAATCTCGGGGCCGGGGAGCTGTTTTTT
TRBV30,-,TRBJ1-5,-,CAWSTGQHSNQPQHF,TGTGCCTGGAGTACAGGACAGCATAGCAATCAGCCCCAGCATTTT
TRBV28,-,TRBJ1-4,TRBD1,CASSPGTGTVGLGKLFF,TGTGCCAGCAGCCCCGGGACAGGGACGGTCGGCTTAGGGAAACTGTTTTTT
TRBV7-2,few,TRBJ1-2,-,CAGSVPPGDLGNGYTF,TGTGCCGGCAGCGTCCCACCGGGGGACCTCGGGAATGGCTACACCTTC
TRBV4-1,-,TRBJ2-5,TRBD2,CASSQAGGYWTSVKETQYF,TGCGCCAGCAGCCAAGCGGGGGGATATTGGACTAGCGTAAAAGAGACCCAGTACTTC
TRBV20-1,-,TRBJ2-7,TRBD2,CSASSAGGEQYF,TGCAGTGCTAGCTCGGCGGGGGGCGAGCAGTACTTC
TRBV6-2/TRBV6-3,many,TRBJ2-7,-,CASSYSKLEWSGGAYEQYF,TGTGCCAGCAGTTACTCGAAGTTAGAGTGGTCCGGCGGAGCCTACGAGCAGTACTTC
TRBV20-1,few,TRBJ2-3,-,CSASKRGSLGTDTQYF,TGCAGTGCCTCAAAACGAGGTAGCCTAGGCACAGATACGCAGTATTTT
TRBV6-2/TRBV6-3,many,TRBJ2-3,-,CASSNSDTQYF,TGTGCCAGCAGCAATTCAGATACGCAGTATTTT
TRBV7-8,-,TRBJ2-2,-,CASNPTGLDTGELFF,TGTGCCAGCAACCCAACCGGACTCGACACCGGGGAGCTGTTTTTT
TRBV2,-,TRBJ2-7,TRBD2,CASSGRLAAYEQYF,TGTGCCAGCAGCGGACGACTAGCAGCCTACGAGCAGTACTTC
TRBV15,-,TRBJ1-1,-,CATDDGQKNTEAFF,TGTGCCACCGATGACGGACAGAAAAACACTGAAGCTTTCTTT
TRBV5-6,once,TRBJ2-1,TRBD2,CASTPPGSGGSEQFF,TGTGCCAGCACCCCACCGGGGAGCGGGGGAAGTGAGCAGTTCTTC
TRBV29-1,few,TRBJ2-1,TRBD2,CSVEQREEFF,TGCAGCGTTGAACAGCGGGAGGAGTTCTTC
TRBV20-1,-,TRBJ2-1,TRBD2,CSPTGGDEQFF,TGCAGCCCTACGGGGGGAGATGAGCAGTTCTTC
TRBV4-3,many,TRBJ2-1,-,CASSQDRGNSYNEQFF,TGCGCCAGCAGCCAAGATCGTGGGAACTCCTACAATGAGCAGTTCTTC
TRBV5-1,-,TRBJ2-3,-,CASSPEDSWSDTQYF,TGCGCCAGCAGCCCCGAAGACAGCTGGAGTGATACGCAGTATTTT
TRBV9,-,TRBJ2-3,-,CASSLPGRTDTQYF,TGTGCCAGCAGCTTACCGGGACGCACAGATACGCAGTATTTT
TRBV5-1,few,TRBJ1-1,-,CASSTSHTRENGPNTEAFF,TGCGCCAGCAGCACCTCCCATACAAGGGAAAATGGCCCGAACACTGAAGCTTTCTTT
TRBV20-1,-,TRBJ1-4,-,CGASGGEKLFF,TGCGGTGCTAGTGGCGGGGAAAAACTGTTTTTT
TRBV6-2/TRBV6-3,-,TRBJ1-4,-,CASSGPTVAEKLFF,TGTGCCAGCAGCGGGCCGACAGTCGCTGAAAAACTGTTTTTT
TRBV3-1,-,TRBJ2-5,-,CASSQIQTQYF,TGTGCCAGCAGCCAAATTCAGACCCAGTACTTC
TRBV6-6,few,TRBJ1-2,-,CASSWGRFGGGYTF,TGTGCCAGCAGTTGGGGCCGATTTGGGGGTGGCTACACCTTC
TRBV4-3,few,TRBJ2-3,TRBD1,CASSQGLTGGSTDTQYF,TGCGCCAGCAGCCAAGGACTGACAGGGGGGAGCACAGATACGCAGTATTTT
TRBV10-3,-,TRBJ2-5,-,CAIMEGGGGETRYF,TGTGCCATCATGGAAGGAGGGGGCGGCGAGACCCGGTACTTC
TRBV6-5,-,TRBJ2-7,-,CASSYGQMGYEQYF,TGTGCCAGCAGTTACGGGCAAATGGGCTACGAGCAGTACTTC
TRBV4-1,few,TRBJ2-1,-,CASSQTARINEQFF,TGCGCCAGCAGCCAAACCGCCAGAATCAATGAGCAGTTCTTC
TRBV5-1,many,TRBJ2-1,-,CASSPDKEQFF,TGCGCCAGCAGCCCCGACAAAGAGCAGTTCTTC
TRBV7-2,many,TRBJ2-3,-,CASSLEVTADTQYF,TGTGCCAGCAGCTTAGAGGTTACGGCAGATACGCAGTATTTT
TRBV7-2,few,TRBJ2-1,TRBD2,CASSRRTSGETFGSYNEQFF,TGTGCCAGCAGCCGACGGACTAGCGGGGAGACTTTCGGCTCCTACAATGAGCAGTTCTTC
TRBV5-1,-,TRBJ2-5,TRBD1,CASRTSRGETQYF,TGCGCCAGCAGAACCTCCAGGGGGGAGACCCAGTACTTC
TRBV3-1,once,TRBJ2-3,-,CASSHSGQITDTRYF,TGTGCCAGCAGCCACTCCGGACAGATAACAGATACGCGGTATTTT
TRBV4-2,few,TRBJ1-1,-,CASSQDHQGSTEAFF,TGTGCCAGCAGCCAAGATCATCAGGGAAGCACTGAAGCTTTCTTT
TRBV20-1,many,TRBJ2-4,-,CSAPHDLPAGIQYF,TGCAGTGCTCCCCACGATCTCCCCGCCGGCATTCAGTACTTC